This TCR beta chain was sequenced for a study of OX40 agonist ivuxolimab in advanced cancers. Background on the study: Patients in dose escalation had liver, melanoma, kidney or head and neck cancers. A history of anti-PD-1, anti-PD-L1 or anti-CTLA-4 therapy was acceptable, and approximately 40% had some.

Libraries were prepared by immunoSEQ multiplex PCR; TCRdb keeps only in-frame clonotypes and omits some of them. Of tens of thousands of clones listed, approximately 91% are singletons. The sequence came from an adult with an advanced solid tumor such as melanoma, head and neck, liver or kidney cancer. The sequencing used CD4+ or CD8+ T cells sorted from blood, collected in a trial of the OX40 agonist ivuxolimab.

The CDR3 region has the DNA TGCAGCGTCGGCCGGGGTAATGAGCAGTTCTTC. Residues: CSVGRGNEQFF. The V and J genes are TRBV20-1 and TRBJ2-1; TRBD2 might be the D (5 bases). Germline values: CDR1 DFQATT, CDR2 SNEGSKA (reference sequence). This CDR3 contains 11 residues.